This T cell receptor (beta chain) was sequenced during a study of T cells in Graves' hyperthyroidism and ophthalmopathy. Study information: Blood from the periphery was taken at initial diagnosis, before any treatment.

The trim removed 3 bases at V and 8 bases at J, leaving 11 bases unmatched. This CDR3 has 16 residues. The germline V gene has CDR1 LNHDA and CDR2 SQIVND (reference sequence). Template material for amplifying TCR beta CDR3 regions consisted of RNA transcripts. The study used the HTBI primer set for a first-round RT-PCR of the TCR CDR3. Via MiXCR, TCRdb re-called the multiplex PCR reads, giving one row per CDR3 protein. The data hold 480,000 or so distinct CDR3 sequences, with approximately 15% observed a single time. In patients aged 18 to 65, hyperthyroidism was newly diagnosed, with duration under 2 months.

The genes are TRBV19 and TRBJ2-1; TRBD2 matches at 9 bases. This TCR was recovered from a woman younger than 30 with Graves' hyperthyroidism. The sequenced sample consisted of blood. For the CDR3, the DNA is TGTGCCAGTAGTATTATAGGCGGGGGGGGGGGGTATGAGCAGTTCTTC. This codes for CASSIIGGGGGYEQFF.